This TCR beta chain is from a study of blood T cell repertoires in COVID-19. As for the study in general: Spain, Italy and the United States supplied samples that represented acute and convalescent COVID-19. Nucleic acid was either cDNA or gDNA, and it came from T cells, B-cell-depleted T cells, or PBMCs.

In the source study's methods: Reference gene primer amplification yielded estimated nucleated cell counts. The repertoire was sequenced with immunoSEQ multiplex PCR; TCRdb's copy has only in-frame clones and lacks some. The V and J calls and clone size are taken from that table; D and trimming were inferred from the DNA. The sample contains 90,000 to 130,000 clones, more than 75% of which appear only once. The germline gives CDR1 SGHRS, CDR2 YFSETQ. V lost 7 bases, J lost 2 bases, and 17 bases lay in between. The CDR3 consists of 15 residues. What was sequenced was peripheral blood. The chain carries TRBV5-1 and TRBJ2-3; the D gene is possibly TRBD2 (6 bases). This TCR was sampled from a man in his forties or fifties with acute or convalescent COVID-19. The DNA for the CDR3 is TGCGCCAGCCTCCCGTTGGGAGGCGACACAGATACGCAGTATTTT. As protein: CASLPLGGDTDTQYF.